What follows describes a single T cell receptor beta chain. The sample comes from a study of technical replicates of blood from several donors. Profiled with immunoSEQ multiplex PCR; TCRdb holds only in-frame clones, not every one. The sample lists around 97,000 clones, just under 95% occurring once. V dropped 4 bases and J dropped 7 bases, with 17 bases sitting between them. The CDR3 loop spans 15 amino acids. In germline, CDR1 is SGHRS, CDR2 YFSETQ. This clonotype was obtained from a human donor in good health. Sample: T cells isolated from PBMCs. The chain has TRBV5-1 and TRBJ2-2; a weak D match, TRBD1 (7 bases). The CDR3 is CASSPGTEGGGELFF. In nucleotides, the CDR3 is TGCGCCAGCAGCCCAGGGACAGAGGGAGGCGGGGAGCTGTTTTTT.